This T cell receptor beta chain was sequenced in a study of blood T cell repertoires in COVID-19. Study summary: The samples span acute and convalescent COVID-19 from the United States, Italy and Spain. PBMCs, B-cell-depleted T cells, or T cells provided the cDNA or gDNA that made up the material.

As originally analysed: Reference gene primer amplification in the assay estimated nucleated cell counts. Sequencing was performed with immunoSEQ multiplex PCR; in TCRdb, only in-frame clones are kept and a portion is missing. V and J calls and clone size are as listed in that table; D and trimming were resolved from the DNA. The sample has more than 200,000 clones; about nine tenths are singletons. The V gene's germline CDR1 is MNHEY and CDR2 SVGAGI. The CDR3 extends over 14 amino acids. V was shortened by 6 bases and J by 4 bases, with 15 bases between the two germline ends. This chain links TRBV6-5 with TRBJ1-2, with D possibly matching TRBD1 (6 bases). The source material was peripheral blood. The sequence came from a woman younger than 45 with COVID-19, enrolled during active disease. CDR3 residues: CASSQRGGVYGYTF. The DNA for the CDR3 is TGTGCCAGCAGCCAGAGGGGGGGGGTCTATGGCTACACCTTC.